These 6 T cell receptor beta chains were all obtained from the same sample, sequenced in a study of T cell changes during pregnancy in multiple sclerosis. The data were produced by immunoSEQ multiplex PCR, yet TCRdb's version contains in-frame clones alone and is incomplete. The sample has roughly 52,000 clones; 85% to 90% are singletons. The specimen was CD4+ T cells from peripheral blood mononuclear cells, collected in the first trimester of pregnancy. These receptor sequences come from a female donor with multiple sclerosis, enrolled in a pregnancy study.

The genes are TRBV7-2 and TRBJ2-1; 9 bases match TRBD2. Trimming at V came to 5 bases and at J to 7 bases, leaving 12 bases not matched to a gene. From germline, CDR1 is SGHTA and CDR2 FQGNSA. CDR3 length: 16 amino acids. For the CDR3, the DNA is TGTGCCAGCAGCCTAAGTACGGGACTAGCCAGGAATGAGCAGTTCTTC. This encodes CASSLSTGLARNEQFF.

The chain has TRBV28 and TRBJ2-7; possibly TRBD1 for D (7 bases). Trimming took off 6 bases at V and 0 bases at J, with 21 bases between the two ends. The CDR3 sequence is 17 residues long. Germline V gene lookup returns CDR1 MDHEN and CDR2 SYDVKM. The chain's CDR3 is CASSPRQGLAGSYEQYF. The CDR3 DNA sequence: TGTGCCAGCAGCCCCCGACAGGGACTGGCAGGCTCCTACGAGCAGTACTTC.

This clone came up a few times. This chain uses TRBV5-1 with TRBJ1-6; D remains unclear. Trimming cost V 0 bases and J 9 bases, with 4 bases left between them. The CDR3 is 12 amino acids. Germline CDR1 and CDR2: SGHRS and YFSETQ. The CDR3: CASSLDGSPLHF. The CDR3 region has the DNA TGCGCCAGCAGCTTGGACGGTTCACCCCTCCACTTT.

The chain links TRBV4-1 to TRBJ1-5, with D tentatively TRBD1 (5 bases). Per the germline V gene, CDR1 is MGHRA and CDR2 is YSYEKL. The V end lost 5 bases, the J end lost 3 bases, and 14 bases lay between the germline ends. The CDR3 is 15 amino acids. CDR3 in amino acids: CASSEPGRDNQPQHF. The CDR3 DNA reads TGCGCCAGCAGCGAACCGGGCAGGGACAATCAGCCCCAGCATTTT.

The rearrangement uses TRBV4-1 and TRBJ2-4; TRBD1 matches 9 bases. CDR3 length: 16 amino acids. The junction had 3 bases not matched to a gene; V was cut back by 2 bases and J by 1 base. Germline CDR1 and CDR2: MGHRA and YSYEKL. CDR3 sequence reads: CASSQTGGFAKNIQYF. The CDR3 coding sequence is TGCGCCAGCAGCCAAACAGGGGGCTTTGCCAAAAACATTCAGTACTTC.

The chain links TRBV2 to TRBJ1-1; 9 nucleotides agree with TRBD1. Per the germline V gene, CDR1 is SNHLY and CDR2 is FYNNEI. This CDR3 contains 14 residues. After removal of 6 bases from V and 4 bases from J, the junction contained 6 bases not matched to a gene. CDR3 DNA: TGTGCCAGCAGAAGACAGGGGGAGAGCACTGAAGCTTTCTTT. Protein: CASRRQGESTEAFF.